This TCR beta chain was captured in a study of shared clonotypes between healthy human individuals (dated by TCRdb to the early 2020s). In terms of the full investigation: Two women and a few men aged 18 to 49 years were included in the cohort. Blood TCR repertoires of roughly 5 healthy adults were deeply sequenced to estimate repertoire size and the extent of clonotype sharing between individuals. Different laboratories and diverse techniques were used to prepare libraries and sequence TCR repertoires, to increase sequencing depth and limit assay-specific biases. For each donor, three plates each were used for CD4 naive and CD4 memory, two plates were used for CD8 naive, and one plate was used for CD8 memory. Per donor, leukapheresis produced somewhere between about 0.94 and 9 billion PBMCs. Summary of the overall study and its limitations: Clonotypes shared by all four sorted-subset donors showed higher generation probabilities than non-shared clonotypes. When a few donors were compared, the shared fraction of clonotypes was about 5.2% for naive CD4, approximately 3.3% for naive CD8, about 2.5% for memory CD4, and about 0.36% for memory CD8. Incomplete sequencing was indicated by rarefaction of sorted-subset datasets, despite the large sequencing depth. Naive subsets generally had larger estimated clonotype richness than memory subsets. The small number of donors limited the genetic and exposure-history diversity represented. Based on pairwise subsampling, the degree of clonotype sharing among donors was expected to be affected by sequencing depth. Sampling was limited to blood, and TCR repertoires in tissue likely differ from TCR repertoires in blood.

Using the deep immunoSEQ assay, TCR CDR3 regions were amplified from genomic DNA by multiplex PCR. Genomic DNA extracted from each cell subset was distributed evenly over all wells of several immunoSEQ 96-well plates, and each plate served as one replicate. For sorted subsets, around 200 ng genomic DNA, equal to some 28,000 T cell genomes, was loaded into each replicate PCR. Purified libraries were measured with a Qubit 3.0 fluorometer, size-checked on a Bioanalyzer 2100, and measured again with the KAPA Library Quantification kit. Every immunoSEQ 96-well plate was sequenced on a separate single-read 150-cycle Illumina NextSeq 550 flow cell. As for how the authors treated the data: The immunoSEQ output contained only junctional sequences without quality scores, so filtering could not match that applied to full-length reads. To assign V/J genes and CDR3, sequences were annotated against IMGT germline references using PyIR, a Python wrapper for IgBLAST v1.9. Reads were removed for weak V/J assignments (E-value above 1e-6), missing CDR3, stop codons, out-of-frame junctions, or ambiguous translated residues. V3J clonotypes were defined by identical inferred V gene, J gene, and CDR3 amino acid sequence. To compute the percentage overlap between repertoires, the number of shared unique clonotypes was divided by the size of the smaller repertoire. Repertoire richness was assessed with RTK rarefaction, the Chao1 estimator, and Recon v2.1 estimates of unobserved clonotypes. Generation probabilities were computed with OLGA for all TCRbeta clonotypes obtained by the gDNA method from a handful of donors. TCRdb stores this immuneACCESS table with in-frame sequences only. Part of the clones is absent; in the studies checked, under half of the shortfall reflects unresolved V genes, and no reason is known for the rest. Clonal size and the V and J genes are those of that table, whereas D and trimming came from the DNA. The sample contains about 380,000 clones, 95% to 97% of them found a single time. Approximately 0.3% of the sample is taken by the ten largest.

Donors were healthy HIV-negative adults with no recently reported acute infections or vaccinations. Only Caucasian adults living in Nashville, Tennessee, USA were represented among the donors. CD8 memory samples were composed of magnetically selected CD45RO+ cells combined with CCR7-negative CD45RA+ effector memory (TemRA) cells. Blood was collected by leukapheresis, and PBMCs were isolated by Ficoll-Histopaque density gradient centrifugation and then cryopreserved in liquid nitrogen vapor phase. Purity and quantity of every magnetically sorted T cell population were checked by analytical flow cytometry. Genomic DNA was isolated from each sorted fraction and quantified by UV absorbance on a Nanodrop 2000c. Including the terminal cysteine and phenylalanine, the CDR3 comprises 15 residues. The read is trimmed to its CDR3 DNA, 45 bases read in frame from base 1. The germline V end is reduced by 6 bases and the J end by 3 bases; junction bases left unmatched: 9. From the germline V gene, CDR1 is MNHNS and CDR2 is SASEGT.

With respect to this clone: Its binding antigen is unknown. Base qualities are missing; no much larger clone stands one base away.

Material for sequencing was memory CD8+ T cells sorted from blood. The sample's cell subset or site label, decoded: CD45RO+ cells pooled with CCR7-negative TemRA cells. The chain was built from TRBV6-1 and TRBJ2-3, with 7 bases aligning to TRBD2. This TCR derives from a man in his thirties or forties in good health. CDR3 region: CASRAQRDLTDTQYF. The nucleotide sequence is TGTGCCAGCAGAGCCCAGCGGGATTTGACAGATACGCAGTATTTT.